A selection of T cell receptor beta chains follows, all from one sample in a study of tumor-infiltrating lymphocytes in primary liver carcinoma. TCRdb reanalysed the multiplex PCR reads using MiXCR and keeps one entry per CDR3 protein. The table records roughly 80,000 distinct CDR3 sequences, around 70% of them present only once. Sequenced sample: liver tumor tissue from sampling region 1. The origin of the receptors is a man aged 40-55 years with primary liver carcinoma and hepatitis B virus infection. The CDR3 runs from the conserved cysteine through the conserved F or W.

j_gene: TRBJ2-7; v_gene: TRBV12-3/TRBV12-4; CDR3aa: CASTRDQSYEQYF
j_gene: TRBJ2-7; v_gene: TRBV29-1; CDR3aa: CSVGVPSGTGGAGQYF
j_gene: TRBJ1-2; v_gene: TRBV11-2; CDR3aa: CASSPADRGYGYTF
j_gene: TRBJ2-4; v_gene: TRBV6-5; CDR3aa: CASSYLGQPPRAKNIQYF
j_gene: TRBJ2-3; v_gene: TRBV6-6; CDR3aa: CTSSLMGTVTDTQYF
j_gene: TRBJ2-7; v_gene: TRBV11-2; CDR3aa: CASSNSVGISYEQYF
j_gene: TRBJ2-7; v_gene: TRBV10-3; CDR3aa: CAISAGGQQGYEQYF
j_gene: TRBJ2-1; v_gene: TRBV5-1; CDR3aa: CASRAREGRNEQFF
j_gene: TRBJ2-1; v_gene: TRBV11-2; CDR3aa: CASSLDPSHSEQFF
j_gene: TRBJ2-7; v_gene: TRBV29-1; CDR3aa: CSGRVAYEQYF
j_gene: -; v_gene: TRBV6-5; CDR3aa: CASSHRVDYSNQPQYF
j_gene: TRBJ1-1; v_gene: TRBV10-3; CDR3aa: CVISETGGNTEAFF
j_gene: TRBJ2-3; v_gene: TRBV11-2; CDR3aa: CARGVREPADAQYF
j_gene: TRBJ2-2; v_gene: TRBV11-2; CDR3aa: CASNLRPENTGELFF
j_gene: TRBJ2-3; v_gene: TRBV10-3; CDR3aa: CAISRRTLAGGGTDTQYF
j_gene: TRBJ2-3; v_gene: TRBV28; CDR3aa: CVSSPQGSTDTQYF
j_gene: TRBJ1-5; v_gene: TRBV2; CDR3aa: CASTGRYSNQPQHF
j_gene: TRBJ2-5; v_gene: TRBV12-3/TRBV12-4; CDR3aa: CASIPNSQETQYF
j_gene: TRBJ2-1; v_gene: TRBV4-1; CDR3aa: CASSQAGQGPNEQFF
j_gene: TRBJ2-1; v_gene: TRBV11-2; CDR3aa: CVGSSRPSGRTYEQFF
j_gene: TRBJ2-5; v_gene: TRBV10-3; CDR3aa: CAISEFSSGRGWLETQYF
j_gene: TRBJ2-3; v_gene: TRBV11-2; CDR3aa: CASSQLGGVDTDTQYF
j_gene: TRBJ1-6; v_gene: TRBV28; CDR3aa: CASSFRGGSPLRF
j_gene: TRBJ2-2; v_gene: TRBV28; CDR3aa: CASSYQFNTGELFF
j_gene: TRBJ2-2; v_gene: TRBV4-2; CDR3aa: CASNQDRTRRIGKNTGELFF
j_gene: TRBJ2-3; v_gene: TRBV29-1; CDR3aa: CSVRPGRSTDTQYF
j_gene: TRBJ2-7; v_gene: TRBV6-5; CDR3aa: CASSHAGGYKQYF
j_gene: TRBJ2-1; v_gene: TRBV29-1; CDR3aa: CSGLPGHGVDKHFF
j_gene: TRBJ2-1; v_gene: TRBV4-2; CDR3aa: CTSSQAREYEHFF
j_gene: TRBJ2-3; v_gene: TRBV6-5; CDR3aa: CASRRTGGATQYF
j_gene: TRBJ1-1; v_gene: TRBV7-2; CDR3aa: CASSLGNGQKAFF
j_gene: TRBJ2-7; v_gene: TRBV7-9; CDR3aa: CASSFTGGASYEHYF
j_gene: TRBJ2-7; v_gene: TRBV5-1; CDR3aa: CASSEASGGVHEQYF
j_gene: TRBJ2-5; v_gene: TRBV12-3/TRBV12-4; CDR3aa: CASSLDLGTGQETQYF
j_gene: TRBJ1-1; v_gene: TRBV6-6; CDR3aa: CASRRRENTEAYF
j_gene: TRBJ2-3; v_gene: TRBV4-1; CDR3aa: CTSGKISTDTQYF
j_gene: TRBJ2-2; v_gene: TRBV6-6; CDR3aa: CASSSLGQGAGELLF
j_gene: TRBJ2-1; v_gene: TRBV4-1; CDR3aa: CASSLEAGVQGWNEQFF
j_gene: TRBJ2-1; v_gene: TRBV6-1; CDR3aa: CAGGEVPRQTGNEQFF
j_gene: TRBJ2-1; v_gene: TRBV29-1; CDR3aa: CSVEVTVGNEQFF
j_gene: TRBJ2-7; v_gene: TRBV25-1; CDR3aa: CASRSGLPLEEQYF
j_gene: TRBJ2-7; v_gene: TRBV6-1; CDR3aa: CASGEWVFYEQYF